Listed below are T cell receptor beta chains from one sample, sequenced in a study of CD8 T cells in Susac syndrome. TCRdb re-analysed the immunoSEQ multiplex PCR reads in MiXCR, keeping a single row per CDR3 protein. Among some 170,000 distinct CDR3 sequences, about 93% were seen once, and the ten largest hold 0.13%. Specimen: CD4+ T cells from PBMCs. The origin of the receptors is a human donor in good health. Each CDR3 is given with its conserved first and last residue.

CDR3aa,v_gene,j_gene
CASSPRQASGGSSVNEQFF,TRBV7-9,TRBJ2-1
CASSSRQGYNEQFF,TRBV12-3/TRBV12-4,TRBJ2-1
CASSRSYRGSEQYF,TRBV12-3/TRBV12-4,TRBJ2-7
CASSVGGGDGANVLTF,TRBV9,TRBJ2-6
CASSFGAMADTQYF,TRBV7-3,TRBJ2-3
CSIKGFYTTDTQYF,TRBV29-1,TRBJ2-3
CASQRGTYNEQFF,TRBV27,TRBJ2-1
CASSQGVAQPQHF,TRBV4-1,TRBJ1-5
CASSQGLSYQQPQHF,TRBV4-1,TRBJ1-5
CASKSRGDQPQHF,TRBV6-2/TRBV6-3,TRBJ1-5
CASTWTPSYGYTF,TRBV6-5,TRBJ1-2
CASSYSGGAGDTQYF,TRBV6-5,TRBJ2-3
CASSFSRDGETQYF,TRBV5-4,TRBJ2-5
CAGQGADTEAFF,TRBV19,TRBJ1-1
CASTLRGTGANQPQHF,TRBV6-6,TRBJ1-5
CASSLRDRRSPYEQHF,TRBV27,TRBJ2-7
CATSDPTSTDTQYF,TRBV24-1,TRBJ2-3
CASSDFGELFF,TRBV2,TRBJ2-2
CASSVTGNSYEQYF,TRBV9,TRBJ2-7
CASRHSVAISNYGYTF,TRBV4-1,TRBJ1-2
CASSLFFYEQYF,TRBV7-2,TRBJ2-7
CASSLAENTEAFF,TRBV5-1,TRBJ1-1
CASSLGTSGSYNEQFF,TRBV7-8,TRBJ2-1
CAIGRATSYEQYF,TRBV10-3,TRBJ2-7